Sequencing of this TCR beta chain was carried out in a study of blood T cell repertoires in COVID-19. In the study overall: The United States, Italy and Spain supplied acute and convalescent COVID-19 samples. Sources were T cells, B-cell-depleted T cells, or PBMCs; the material itself was cDNA or gDNA.

Trimming took off 1 base at V and 5 bases at J, with 5 bases between the two ends. The CDR3 runs to 13 residues. Germline CDR1 reads LNHDA; CDR2 reads SQIVND (reference sequence). As handled by the study authors: Amplification with reference gene primers provided the estimates of nucleated cell counts. The data were produced by immunoSEQ multiplex PCR, yet TCRdb's version contains in-frame clones alone and is incomplete. That table is the source of V, J and clone size, and D and trimming were worked out from the DNA. The data contain over 200,000 clones, roughly 90% of them singletons. This receptor was taken from a man aged 35 to 55 with active or convalescent COVID-19. The chain is built from TRBV19 and TRBJ2-2; D may be TRBD2 (5 bases). The sequencing sample was made of peripheral blood. CDR3 sequence (DNA): TGTGCCAGTAGTATAGGAGGGACCGGGGAGCTGTTTTTT. Translating gives CASSIGGTGELFF.